This is a list of T cell receptor beta chains from one sample in a study of breast tumors, draining lymph nodes, adjacent tissues. Using its own MiXCR run on the multiplex PCR reads, TCRdb lists one record per CDR3 protein. Of 84,000 or so distinct CDR3 sequences in the sample, approximately 30% were seen once. The sample comprised axillary lymph node tissue. The receptors shown here come from a female donor with breast cancer. Some clones in this sample may be carry-over from other donors' samples. The CDR3 runs from the conserved cysteine through the conserved F or W. Each record gives: J gene, clone size, CDR3 length, V gene, D gene, CDR3 DNA, CDR3 protein. D genes are given only for firm matches. Size tells how often a clone was seen (once, few, many) or the class of an expanded clone, and some rows leave it out.

>TRBJ2-3|.|13|TRBV29-1|TRBD1
TGCAGCCAAGAAGGACAGGGCACAGATACGCAGTATTTT
CSQEGQGTDTQYF
>TRBJ1-1|few|12|TRBV6-6|TRBD1
TGTGCCAGCAGTTCAGGGGGGACTGAAGCTTTCTTT
CASSSGGTEAFF
>TRBJ2-5|many|14|TRBV11-2|TRBD2
TGTGCCAGCAACAGAGCGGGAGCTCAAGAGACCCAGTACTTC
CASNRAGAQETQYF
>TRBJ2-5|.|13|TRBV19|TRBD2
TGTGCCAGCCGGGACTATAGCAATCAGCCCCAGTACTTC
CASRDYSNQPQYF
>TRBJ1-4|many|17|TRBV18|.
TGTGCCAGCTCACCGACGCACACATTTGCAACTAATGAAAAACTGTTTTTT
CASSPTHTFATNEKLFF
>TRBJ2-7|many|17|TRBV5-1|TRBD1
TGCGCCAGCAGCCTGACCCGAACCGGGACAGGCTCCTACGAGCAGTACTTC
CASSLTRTGTGSYEQYF
>TRBJ1-2|many|15|TRBV30|TRBD1
TGTGCCTGGAGTGGGGATTCCGGGACAGTCTATGGCTACACCTTC
CAWSGDSGTVYGYTF
>TRBJ2-1|.|14|TRBV27|TRBD2
TGTGCCAGCAGTTTAGAGGGACTAGCAAATGAGCAGTTCTTC
CASSLEGLANEQFF
>TRBJ1-5|.|15|TRBV11-1|.
TGTGCCAGCAGCTTAGTCGGAAAGGCCAATCAGCCCCAACATTTT
CASSLVGKANQPQHF
>TRBJ2-7|many|16|TRBV4-2|TRBD2
TGTGCCAGCAGCCAAGAGGGGGAGGGATCCGCCTACGAGCAGTACTTC
CASSQEGEGSAYEQYF
>TRBJ1-5|many|16|TRBV4-2|TRBD1
TGTGCCAGCAGCGACTCGGTGGGACAGGGCGATCAGCCCCAGCATTTT
CASSDSVGQGDQPQHF
>TRBJ1-5|.|14|TRBV3-2|.
TGTGCCAGCAGTCTAGCCGGGATGAATCAGCCCCAGCATTTT
CASSLAGMNQPQHF
>TRBJ1-1|.|15|TRBV6-5|.
TGTGCCAGCATCCGGGACCTTATGGGGGCGACTGAAGCTTTCTTT
CASIRDLMGATEAFF
>TRBJ1-2|.|15|TRBV29-1|TRBD1
TGCAGCGTCGGGCAGGGGGCCGACCCTAACTATGGCTACACCTTC
CSVGQGADPNYGYTF
>TRBJ2-7|many|16|TRBV7-9|TRBD2
TGTGCCAGCAGTTCCTCTACACTAGCGGATATTTACGAGCAGTACTTC
CASSSSTLADIYEQYF
>TRBJ2-5|many|14|TRBV29-1|.
TGCAGCGTTGAAGATCGAACAGTTGAAGAGACCCAGTACTTC
CSVEDRTVEETQYF
>TRBJ1-1|.|12|TRBV27|.
TGTGCCAGCTGGGCAGGGAGGCATGAAGCTTTCTTT
CASWAGRHEAFF
>TRBJ1-2|.|17|TRBV7-2|.
TGTGCCAGCAGCCGAAACGCCCCGGGGCCCGGAGGCTATGGCTACACCTTC
CASSRNAPGPGGYGYTF
>TRBJ2-3|many|17|TRBV7-8|.
TGTGCCAGCAGCTTAGTAAGTCTAGCCTCAAGGGGAGATACGCAGTATTTT
CASSLVSLASRGDTQYF
>TRBJ2-7|many|16|TRBV7-2|TRBD2
TGTGCCAGCAGTCAACGGGCCAGCGGGAGCTCCTACGAGCAGTACTTC
CASSQRASGSSYEQYF
>TRBJ1-5|.|19|TRBV6-5|.
TGTGCCAGCAGTCGCCGGCGGTTTGAGGGGGGATCTAGCAATCAGCCCCAGCATTTT
CASSRRRFEGGSSNQPQHF
>TRBJ2-3|.|15|TRBV20-1|.
TGCAGTGCTAGAGATGCTAGAGGGACCACAGATACGCAGTATTTT
CSARDARGTTDTQYF
>TRBJ2-7|many|15|TRBV11-3|TRBD1
TGTGCCAGCAGCCCGTCCCAGGGGGTTTTCTACGAGCAGTACTTC
CASSPSQGVFYEQYF
>TRBJ1-4|many|14|TRBV7-9|TRBD1
TGTGCCAGCACCTGGACAGGGATAGATGAAAAACTGTTTTTT
CASTWTGIDEKLFF
>TRBJ1-2|many|15|TRBV30|TRBD1
TGTGCCTGGAGTGCACCTTGGACAGGGACTATAGGCTACACCTTC
CAWSAPWTGTIGYTF
>TRBJ2-7|medium-sized|13|TRBV7-9|.
TGTGCCAGCAGCTTAGCTAGCGTCTACGAGCAGTACTTC
CASSLASVYEQYF
>TRBJ2-1|many|15|TRBV11-2|TRBD2
TGTGCCAGCAGCAAACTAGCGGGAGAAGGGAATGAGCAGTTCTTC
CASSKLAGEGNEQFF
>TRBJ1-2|many|14|TRBV7-2|TRBD1
TGTGCCAGCAGCTCGTCGACAGGGGGGCTCGGCTACACCTTC
CASSSSTGGLGYTF
>TRBJ2-5|many|13|TRBV7-9|.
TGTGCCAGCAGCTTCGGGGCGGAGGAGACCCAGTACTTC
CASSFGAEETQYF
>TRBJ2-1|many|15|TRBV7-2|.
TGTGCCAGCAGTCCGCCTTGCAGGGTAAACAATGAGCAGTTCTTC
CASSPPCRVNNEQFF
>TRBJ2-1|.|12|TRBV11-2|.
TGTGCCAGCACCCTGGCGGACAATGCGCAGTTCTTC
CASTLADNAQFF
>TRBJ2-7|.|14|TRBV20-1|TRBD2
TGCAGTGCTAGAGGTCCTACTAGCGAGAGAAGGCAGTACTTC
CSARGPTSERRQYF
>TRBJ2-1|medium-sized|14|TRBV5-1|TRBD2
TGCGCCAGCAGCTTGGATGCGGGAGCCAATGAGCAGTTCTTC
CASSLDAGANEQFF
>TRBJ2-3|many|17|TRBV13|TRBD1
TGTGCCAGCAGCTTAGGTGCCGGGACAGGGTCAACAGATACGCAGTATTTT
CASSLGAGTGSTDTQYF
>TRBJ2-5|few|12|TRBV12-3/TRBV12-4|.
TGTGCCAGCAGTTTTGGTGCTGAGACCCAGTACTTC
CASSFGAETQYF
>TRBJ2-5|.|14|TRBV27|.
TGTGCCAGCGCGGAAACCCCAGGGGAAGAGACCCAGTACTTC
CASAETPGEETQYF
>TRBJ2-6|many|14|TRBV30|.
TGTGCCTGCCTAAGATCTGGCTGGGCCAACGTCCTGACTTTC
CACLRSGWANVLTF
>TRBJ2-7|many|14|TRBV6-2/TRBV6-3|.
TGTGCCAGCAGTTCCGGGGACACCCTCCGTGGGCAGTACTTC
CASSSGDTLRGQYF
>TRBJ2-5|.|16|TRBV7-8|TRBD2
TGTGCCAGCAGCCTCACGGGATTAGCGGGGGTGGAGTCCCAGTACTTC
CASSLTGLAGVESQYF
>TRBJ2-1|many|17|TRBV4-1|TRBD2
TGCGCCAGCAGCCTCTCTATGGCGGGAGGGTCTTACAATGAGCAGTTCTTC
CASSLSMAGGSYNEQFF
>TRBJ1-1|few|15|TRBV7-9|.
TGTGCCAGCAGCTCTTTATGGACCGCGAACACTGAAGCTTTCTTT
CASSSLWTANTEAFF
>TRBJ2-1|many|15|TRBV7-8|TRBD2
TGTGCCAGCAGCTGGGCGGGAGTTTTGGGCAATGAGCAGTTCTTC
CASSWAGVLGNEQFF
>TRBJ1-2|many|13|TRBV4-2|TRBD1
TGTGCCAGCAGCCAAGAACGGACAGGGGGCCCAAACTTC
CASSQERTGGPNF
>TRBJ2-3|many|18|TRBV12-3/TRBV12-4|TRBD2
TGTGCCAGCAGCCCTACGACTTTTAGCGGGACCAGCACAGATACGCAGTATTTT
CASSPTTFSGTSTDTQYF
>TRBJ2-6|.|17|TRBV7-2|.
TGTGCCAGTAGTATAGCCCTACGGGCATCTGGGGCCAACGTCCTGACTTTC
CASSIALRASGANVLTF
>TRBJ2-3|many|16|TRBV2|.
TGTGCCAGCAGTGAAGAGTCAGCAGGGGCCGGAGATACGCAGTATTTT
CASSEESAGAGDTQYF
>TRBJ1-5|many|13|TRBV20-1|.
TGCAGTTCAACCTCCCATAGCAATCAGCCCCAGCATTTT
CSSTSHSNQPQHF
>TRBJ1-2|many|16|TRBV5-5|.
TGTGCCAGCAGCTTGGGGGTGGGGGGCGCGGTCTATGGCTACACCTTC
CASSLGVGGAVYGYTF